This TCR beta chain was retrieved from a study of regulatory T cells in long-lasting Graves disease. The study's findings and limits: There was favoring of TRBV28, TRBJ1-2 and TRBJ2-5 in persistent disease.

Germline CDR1 and CDR2: LGHDT and YNNKEL (reference sequence). Trimming pared 7 bases from V and 5 bases from J, leaving 14 bases between. There are 14 residues in the CDR3. Time point here: newly diagnosed GD, antithyroid drugs for less than 3 months. Researchers made the TCR library from RNA that was extracted from PBMCs. Graves' disease diagnosis was established per American Thyroid Association guidelines. Construction of the TCR beta libraries employed iRepertoire HTBI primers in conjunction with Arm-PCR of CDR3 regions. TCRdb recomputed calls from the multiplex PCR reads with MiXCR, one row per CDR3 protein. This table has 600,000 to 650,000 distinct CDR3 sequences, roughly 15% appearing once. This clonotype was seen at least ten times. Its cognate antigen is unknown. The same specimen was also included in a second study, on T cells in Graves' hyperthyroidism and ophthalmopathy.

The sequences come from peripheral blood mononuclear cells (PBMCs), collected at new diagnosis, from a patient treated with antithyroid drugs. The chain carries TRBV3-1 and TRBJ2-2; a possible D gene is TRBD2 (5 bases). The sequence came from a woman aged 30 to 39 with Graves disease. CDR3: CASTQFSGTGELFF. CDR3 sequence (DNA): TGTGCCAGCACCCAGTTTTCGGGGACCGGGGAGCTGTTTTTT. Full variable domain (remainder filled in from reference TRBV3-1 and TRBJ2-2): DTAVSQTPKYLVTQMGNDKSIKCEQNLGHDTMYWYKQDSKKFLKIMFSYNNKELIINETVPNRFSPKSPDKAHLNLHINSLELGDSAVYFCASTQFSGTGELFFGEGSRLTVL.